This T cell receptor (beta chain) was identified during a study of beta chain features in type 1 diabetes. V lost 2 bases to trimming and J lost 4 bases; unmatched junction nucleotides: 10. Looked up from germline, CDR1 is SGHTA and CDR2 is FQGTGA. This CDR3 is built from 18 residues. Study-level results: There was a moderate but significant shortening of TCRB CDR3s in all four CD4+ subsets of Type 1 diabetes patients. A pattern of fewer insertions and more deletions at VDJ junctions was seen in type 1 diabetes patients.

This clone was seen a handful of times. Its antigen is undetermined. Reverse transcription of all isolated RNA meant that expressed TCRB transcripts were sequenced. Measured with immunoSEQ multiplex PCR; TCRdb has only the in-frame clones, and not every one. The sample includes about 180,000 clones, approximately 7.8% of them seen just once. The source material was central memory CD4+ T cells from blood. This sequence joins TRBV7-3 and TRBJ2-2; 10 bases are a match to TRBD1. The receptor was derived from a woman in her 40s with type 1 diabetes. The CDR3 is CASSLVPPGQGFTGELFF. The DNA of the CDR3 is TGTGCCAGCAGCTTAGTACCACCGGGACAGGGGTTCACCGGGGAGCTGTTTTTT. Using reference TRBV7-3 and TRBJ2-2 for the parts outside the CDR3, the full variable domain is GAGVSQTPSNKVTEKGKYVELRCDPISGHTALYWYRQSLGQGPEFLIYFQGTGAADDSGLPNDRFFAVRPEGSVSTLKIQRTERGDSAVYLCASSLVPPGQGFTGELFFGEGSRLTVL.